The 18 T cell receptor beta chains given below trace back to one sample, sequenced in a study of T-cell memory formation after mild COVID-19. TCRdb used MiXCR to reprocess the 5' RACE reads, holding one entry per CDR3 protein. The sample holds about 250,000 distinct CDR3 sequences; roughly 14% are singletons and the top ten take 2.1%. The sample taken for sequencing was PBMCs or a T cell subset sorted from them (not recorded which). The receptors were sampled from an adult woman who had mild COVID-19 (a few samples of this study predate the infection). Cell type and time point are not known.

This chain uses TRBV7-2 with TRBJ1-2; no definite D call. Germline V gives CDR1 SGHTA, CDR2 FQGNSA. Trimming took 1 base from V and 4 from J, leaving 7 bases between them. The CDR3 spans 13 residues. The chain's CDR3 is CASSLGGLYGYTF. Here the CDR3 DNA reads TGTGCCAGCAGCTTAGGCGGACTCTATGGCTACACCTTC. Using reference TRBV7-2 and TRBJ1-2 for the parts outside the CDR3, the full variable domain is GAGVSQSPSNKVTEKGKDVELRCDPISGHTALYWYRQSLGQGLEFLIYFQGNSAPDKSGLPSDRFSAERTGGSVSTLTIQRTQQEDSAVYLCASSLGGLYGYTFGSGTRLTVV.

The V and J genes are TRBV24-1 and TRBJ2-3; 12 bases line up with TRBD2. Germline V gene lookup returns CDR1 KGHDR and CDR2 SFDVKD. The CDR3 length is 15 residues. The V segment lost 5 bases and the J segment 8 bases; nucleotides outside the gene matches: 7. CDR3 sequence reads: CATSGTSGRYGTQYF. The CDR3 DNA follows: TGTGCCACCAGTGGAACTAGCGGGAGGTACGGTACGCAGTATTTT.

The sample holds many counts of this clonotype. This rearrangement joins TRBV12-3 or TRBV12-4 to TRBJ2-4, with D tentatively TRBD1 (6 bases). The CDR3 runs to 18 residues. The ends were cut back, 1 base at V and 0 bases at J, with 16 bases in the middle. Here the CDR3 reads CASSLDSQGWIAKNIQYF. CDR3 nucleotides: TGTGCCAGCAGTTTAGACTCTCAGGGGTGGATAGCCAAAAACATTCAGTACTTC.

There are many counts of this clonotype. This chain joins TRBV10-3 and TRBJ2-7; TRBD2 aligns across 12 bases. V was pared by 4 bases and J by 1 base, with 2 bases of the junction left unmatched. CDR3 length: 15 amino acids. Germline-derived CDR1 and CDR2 are ENHRY and SYGVKD. Here the CDR3 reads CAISGTSGTSYEQYF. CDR3 bases: TGTGCCATCAGTGGGACTAGCGGGACGTCCTACGAGCAGTACTTC.

A few counts support this clonotype. V and J are TRBV2 and TRBJ2-5, with D possibly being TRBD1 (6 bases). V was clipped by 7 bases and J by 7 bases, with 22 bases between them. The CDR3 has 15 amino acids. Germline lookup yields CDR1 SNHLY and CDR2 FYNNEI. The CDR3: CASIVGGTSTGTQYF. The CDR3 region has the DNA TGTGCCAGCATTGTAGGGGGAACCTCCACGGGGACCCAGTACTTC.

The chain carries TRBV5-1 and TRBJ2-3; 8 nucleotides align to TRBD1. The V gene end was trimmed by 4 bases and the J gene end by 7 bases; junction bases not matched to a gene: 17. From germline, CDR1 is SGHRS and CDR2 YFSETQ. This CDR3 spans 17 amino acids. The CDR3 loop is CASSPRPGDRLAYTQYF. The DNA of the CDR3 is TGCGCCAGCAGCCCACGTCCAGGGGACAGGCTCGCATATACGCAGTATTTT.

This clonotype appeared many times. The chain uses TRBV14 and TRBJ2-3; the D gene is possibly TRBD1 (5 bases). Germline CDR1 reads SGHDN; CDR2 reads FVKESK. The CDR3 covers 16 residues. Trimming removed 4 bases from V and 2 bases from J, with 16 bases in between. CDR3 sequence (DNA): TGTGCCAGCAGCCCCCCCTGGGGCGAAATCACAGATACGCAGTATTTT. This encodes CASSPPWGEITDTQYF. Full variable domain (remainder filled in from reference TRBV14 and TRBJ2-3): EAGVTQFPSHSVIEKGQTVTLRCDPISGHDNLYWYRRVMGKEIKFLLHFVKESKQDESGMPNNRFLAERTGGTYSTLKVQPAELEDSGVYFCASSPPWGEITDTQYFGPGTRLTVL.

The V gene is TRBV10-3, the J gene TRBJ2-3; D not certain. V lost 3 bases, J lost 4 bases, and 8 bases lay in between. Germline lookup yields CDR1 ENHRY and CDR2 SYGVKD. CDR3 length: 13 residues. CDR3 bases: TGTGCCATCAGTGATGTGAGAGCAGATACGCAGTATTTT. It is translated as CAISDVRADTQYF.

In this sample, this clonotype turned up a few times. The CDR3 loop reads CASLRGNQNEKLFF. CDR3 sequence (DNA): TGTGCCAGCCTCCGGGGCAACCAGAATGAAAAACTGTTTTTT. The genes are TRBV6-1 and TRBJ1-4, with D maybe TRBD1 (5 bases). Deletions cut 8 bases from V and 5 bases from J, with 15 bases between. CDR3 length: 14 amino acids. Germline assignment: CDR1 MNHNS and CDR2 SASEGT.

The chain recombines TRBV30 with TRBJ1-4, with no clear D. This CDR3 region has 11 residues. Germline V gives CDR1 GTSNPN, CDR2 SVGIG (reference sequence). Trimming took 3 bases from V and 5 from J, leaving 4 bases between them. This CDR3 is CAWSANEKLFF. CDR3 coding DNA: TGTGCCTGGAGCGCAAATGAAAAACTGTTTTTT.

The chain links TRBV7-3 to TRBJ2-3; no clear D gene. The CDR3 covers 14 residues. The germline CDR1 and CDR2 sequences are SGHTA and FQGTGA. V lost 5 bases to trimming and J lost 0 bases, with 9 bases between them. The CDR3 nucleotides are TGTGCCAGCAGCCGACAACCTAGCACAGATACGCAGTATTTT. It is translated as CASSRQPSTDTQYF.

This clonotype was counted between two and nine times. The chain has TRBV7-2 and TRBJ1-2; D may be TRBD1 (6 bases). With 8 bases removed from V and 3 bases from J, the gap between germline ends came to 13 bases. The CDR3 is 13 residues long. CDR1 is SGHTA, CDR2 FQGNSA, per germline. CDR3 residues: CASATGDHYGYTF. The CDR3 DNA sequence: TGTGCCAGCGCGACAGGAGATCACTATGGCTACACCTTC.

In this sample, this clonotype turned up a few times. This chain joins TRBV29-1 and TRBJ1-2; D uncertain. This CDR3 region has 14 residues. CDR1 and CDR2 (germline): SQVTM, ANQGSEA. V shed 2 bases and J shed 8 bases, with 18 bases lying between them. The CDR3 coding sequence is TGCAGCGTTGAACAACAGATATTTTCGGGGGGCTACACCTTC. Amino acids: CSVEQQIFSGGYTF.

This clonotype was seen more than once but under ten times. The J gene is TRBJ1-1, the V gene TRBV29-1; D perhaps matches TRBD1 (5 bases). Between the trimmed V and J ends, which lost 6 bases and 0 bases, there was a span of 14 bases. Germline CDR1 is SQVTM and CDR2 is ANQGSEA. The CDR3 is 14 amino acids. CDR3 in amino acids: CSVKEQEVNTEAFF. Written as DNA, the CDR3 is TGCAGCGTGAAGGAACAGGAGGTGAACACTGAAGCTTTCTTT.

The chain combines TRBV19 with TRBJ2-7; 10 bases map to TRBD2. V lost 4 bases to trimming and J lost 6 bases; unmatched junction nucleotides: 6. The V gene's germline CDR1 is LNHDA and CDR2 SQIVND (reference sequence). This CDR3 comprises 14 residues. CDR3 protein: CASSKSSGSPEQYF. The CDR3 DNA sequence: TGTGCCAGTAGTAAGTCTAGCGGGAGTCCCGAGCAGTACTTC.

This clonotype was picked up a small number of times. V and J are TRBV5-1 and TRBJ2-6; D may correspond to TRBD1 or TRBD2 (5 bases each). CDR1 SGHRS and CDR2 YFSETQ come from the germline V gene. The CDR3 covers 16 residues. The V end lost 7 bases, the J end lost 0 bases, and 14 bases lay between the germline ends. This CDR3 reads CASSGTPSSGANVLTF. The CDR3 DNA follows: TGCGCCAGCTCCGGGACCCCCAGCTCTGGGGCCAACGTCCTGACTTTC.

The chain has TRBV3-1 and TRBJ1-1; D not resolved. The V end was cut by 3 bases, the J end by 7 bases, with 6 bases between. Germline V CDR1 and CDR2: LGHDT, YNNKEL (reference sequence). The CDR3 sequence is 11 residues long. The CDR3 sequence: CASSQFYEAFF. CDR3 coding DNA: TGTGCCAGCAGCCAGTTTTATGAAGCTTTCTTT.

In DNA form, the CDR3 reads TGCAGTGCGCCGCAAGCGGATACTAGCACAGATACGCAGTATTTT. Protein sequence: CSAPQADTSTDTQYF. The rearrangement joins TRBV20-1 to TRBJ2-3; perhaps TRBD2 as D (5 bases). From germline, CDR1 is DFQATT and CDR2 SNEGSKA (reference sequence). The CDR3 totals 15 residues. V was pared by 6 bases and J by 0 bases, with 16 bases between.